The subject of this entry is one T cell receptor beta chain. Its antigen remains unidentified. Germline-derived CDR1 and CDR2 are MNHEY and SVGAGI. Trimming took 10 bases from V and 8 from J; bases not matched to a gene: 11. There are 14 residues in the CDR3. This record belongs to a study of T cell responses to AZD1222 COVID-19 vaccine. About the research overall: It was second doses at about 4 or about 12 weeks that were pooled.

Generated by immunoSEQ multiplex PCR, the TCRdb table keeps only in-frame clones and is missing some. This sample yields roughly 100,000 clones, of which approximately 84% are seen a single time; about a sixth belongs to the top ten. Study-wide points: Two doses of AZD1222 preceded a rise in Spike-specific TCR breadth and depth. It should be noted that donors were predominantly white British and more often female, and clonal diversity was possibly underestimated.

The clonotype comes from an adult in good health. The sample here was peripheral blood, taken on day 0 of AZD1222 vaccination. The chain uses TRBV6-5 and TRBJ1-4, with 9 bases identical to TRBD1. The CDR3 is CATHLDRGEEKLFF. CDR3 nucleotides: TGTGCCACACACCTGGACAGGGGCGAGGAAAAACTGTTTTTT.